Below are 18 T cell receptor beta chains sequenced from a single sample in a study of response to subunit inactivated influenza vaccine. MiXCR was run by TCRdb on the RT-PCR reads, yielding one entry per CDR3 protein. Altogether more than 550,000 distinct CDR3 sequences are present, roughly 10% being singletons, with the ten largest covering approximately 11%. These same records also appear under a second study, on T cells expressing NK-cell markers. That study reports: In generating TCR beta cDNA, 5'RACE template switching with UMIs was used.

The specimen comprised PBMCs from blood, sampled on the day of vaccination. These TCRs come from a man over 45 who received an inactivated influenza vaccine.

The rearrangement uses TRBV6-1 and TRBJ1-6; D ambiguous. CDR1 and CDR2 (germline): MNHNS, SASEGT. V was pared by 10 bases and J by 9 bases, with 22 bases between. The CDR3 spans 15 residues. CDR3 residues: CATRKDAGKGSPLHF. The CDR3 region has the DNA TGTGCCACCCGGAAAGATGCGGGGAAGGGTTCACCCCTCCACTTT.

Only a few counts were recorded for this clonotype. The rearrangement links TRBV3-1 to TRBJ2-5; a possible D gene is TRBD1 (6 bases). The CDR3 is made up of 15 amino acids. The germline gives CDR1 LGHDT, CDR2 YNNKEL (reference sequence). The V end was cut by 0 bases, the J end by 3 bases, with 11 bases between. The CDR3 loop is CASSQETGEKETQYF. Written as DNA, the CDR3 is TGTGCCAGCAGCCAAGAGACAGGAGAGAAAGAGACCCAGTACTTC.

The chain is built from TRBV28 and TRBJ1-2; D ambiguous. V was trimmed by 5 bases and J by 7 bases, leaving 11 bases between them. This CDR3 contains 12 residues. Germline lookup yields CDR1 MDHEN and CDR2 SYDVKM. DNA of the CDR3: TGTGCCAGCAGTGCAAGGCTCTTTGGCTACACCTTC. Amino acid sequence: CASSARLFGYTF.

This clonotype has a handful of counts. The chain is built from TRBV7-2 and TRBJ2-2, with D perhaps TRBD2 (6 bases). Germline CDR1 and CDR2: SGHTA and FQGNSA. The CDR3 covers 16 residues. Trimming left V 4 bases short and J 0 bases short, with 12 bases between. CDR3 nucleotides: TGTGCCAGCAGCTCCCTGGGGGGTTCGAACACCGGGGAGCTGTTTTTT. Its protein product is CASSSLGGSNTGELFF.

This clonotype occurred a few times. This chain links TRBV5-1 with TRBJ2-4; D gene uncertain. The CDR3 loop spans 14 amino acids. Per germline, CDR1 SGHRS and CDR2 YFSETQ. The V and J ends lost 5 bases and 0 bases respectively, with 9 bases between them. The CDR3 protein is CASSRELAKNIQYF. CDR3 nucleotides: TGCGCCAGCAGTAGGGAACTAGCCAAAAACATTCAGTACTTC.

In its sample, this clonotype was seen a few times. This rearrangement joins TRBV28 to TRBJ2-2; D uncertain. CDR1 and CDR2 from the germline V gene are MDHEN and SYDVKM. The germline V and J ends were trimmed by 8 bases and 2 bases, with 15 bases remaining between them. CDR3 size: 15 residues. CDR3 nucleotide sequence: TGTGCCAGCCGGCGTCCGGCACCTAACACCGGGGAGCTGTTTTTT. Protein: CASRRPAPNTGELFF. The variable domain in full, with the rest retrieved from reference TRBV28 and TRBJ2-2, is DVKVTQSSRYLVKRTGEKVFLECVQDMDHENMFWYRQDPGLGLRLIYFSYDVKMKEKGDIPEGYSVSREKKERFSLILESASTNQTSMYLCASRRPAPNTGELFFGEGSRLTVL.

The table lists this clonotype with a few counts. J is TRBJ2-1 and V is TRBV15; 8 positions match TRBD2. Germline values: CDR1 LNHNV, CDR2 YYDKDF (reference sequence). With V trimmed by 5 bases and J by 3 bases, 9 bases remained unmatched. The CDR3 has 16 residues. The CDR3 coding sequence is TGTGCCACCAGCGGCACCGGGGGGGAGATCTACAATGAGCAGTTCTTC. Encoded protein: CATSGTGGEIYNEQFF.

This chain links TRBV20-1 with TRBJ2-7; weak D call: TRBD1 (5 bases). The germline V and J ends were trimmed by 7 bases and 3 bases, with 19 bases remaining between them. The CDR3 length is 14 residues. From germline, CDR1 is DFQATT and CDR2 SNEGSKA (reference sequence). CDR3: CSGTPASRGYEQYF. The CDR3 DNA reads as TGCAGTGGCACTCCGGCGTCTAGGGGCTACGAGCAGTACTTC.

CDR3 in amino acids: CASSAGAGGGNIQYF. The CDR3 bases are TGTGCCAGCAGCGCCGGAGCGGGAGGGGGGAACATTCAGTACTTC. This chain joins TRBV12-3 or TRBV12-4 and TRBJ2-4; 10 nucleotides line up with TRBD2. J was trimmed by 7 bases and V by 6 bases; bases with no gene match: 9. This CDR3 is built from 15 residues.

This clonotype came up a few times. This sequence joins TRBV11-2 and TRBJ2-3; D ambiguous. Germline CDR1 reads SGHAT; CDR2 reads FQNNGV. V dropped 1 base and J dropped 1 base, with 12 bases sitting between them. The CDR3 runs 16 residues. The CDR3 DNA reads as TGTGCCAGCAGCTTAGTCGACACGACCGGCACAGATACGCAGTATTTT. This translates into CASSLVDTTGTDTQYF. Based on the CDR3 plus reference TRBV11-2 and TRBJ2-3, the full variable domain is EAGVAQSPRYKIIEKRQSVAFWCNPISGHATLYWYQQILGQGPKLLIQFQNNGVVDDSQLPKDRFSAERLKGVDSTLKIQPAKLEDSAVYLCASSLVDTTGTDTQYFGPGTRLTVL.

Only a few counts were recorded for this clonotype. The chain recombines TRBV21-1 with TRBJ2-5; no check of the table's D call, TRBD1, against the DNA was made. TRBV21-1 is assigned pseudogene status. This CDR3 is built from 13 residues. CDR3 region: CASPSGARETQYF. The CDR3 coding sequence is TGTGCCAGCCCATCGGGGGCTAGGGAGACCCAGTACTTC.

This clonotype was counted only a few times. V usage is TRBV9 and J usage is TRBJ1-2; weak D call: TRBD1 (5 bases). Trimming took off 1 base at V and 6 bases at J, with 16 bases between the two ends. Germline CDR1 is SGDLS and CDR2 is YYNGEE. The CDR3 sequence is 15 residues long. The CDR3 sequence is CASSVSGFPGDGYTF. CDR3 coding DNA: TGTGCCAGCAGCGTATCGGGCTTTCCGGGGGATGGCTACACCTTC. Full variable domain (remainder filled in from reference TRBV9 and TRBJ1-2): DSGVTQTPKHLITATGQRVTLRCSPRSGDLSVYWYQQSLDQGLQFLIQYYNGEERAKGNILERFSAQQFPDLHSELNLSSLELGDSALYFCASSVSGFPGDGYTFGSGTRLTVV.

V is TRBV4-1 and J is TRBJ2-7; 7 bases map to TRBD2. Germline V gives CDR1 MGHRA, CDR2 YSYEKL. This CDR3 is built from 14 residues. The J segment lost 4 bases and the V segment lost 0 bases, leaving 3 bases of the junction unmatched. CDR3 protein: CASSQEEGLYEQYF. CDR3 DNA: TGCGCCAGCAGCCAAGAAGAGGGACTATACGAGCAGTACTTC.

This clonotype was counted many times. The chain uses TRBV7-2 and TRBJ2-3, with 11 bases aligning to TRBD2. CDR3 length: 16 residues. Germline V gene lookup returns CDR1 SGHTA and CDR2 FQGNSA. The trim removed 5 bases at V and 0 bases at J, leaving 4 bases unmatched. In DNA, the CDR3 is TGTGCCAGCAGCCCCCGACTAGCGGGAAGCACAGATACGCAGTATTTT. Translated, it gives CASSPRLAGSTDTQYF. Full variable domain (rest looked up from reference TRBV7-2 and TRBJ2-3): GAGVSQSPSNKVTEKGKDVELRCDPISGHTALYWYRQSLGQGLEFLIYFQGNSAPDKSGLPSDRFSAERTGGSVSTLTIQRTQQEDSAVYLCASSPRLAGSTDTQYFGPGTRLTVL.

This chain joins TRBV7-2 and TRBJ2-7; 7 nucleotides align to TRBD2. The V gene end was trimmed by 5 bases and the J gene end by 3 bases; junction bases not matched to a gene: 16. Germline V gives CDR1 SGHTA, CDR2 FQGNSA. The CDR3 has 17 residues. The CDR3 DNA follows: TGTGCCAGCAGCAAGGGCGGGAGAGGGAGGAAAAACTACGAGCAGTACTTC. Protein: CASSKGGRGRKNYEQYF. Variable domain in full (rest from reference TRBV7-2 and TRBJ2-7): GAGVSQSPSNKVTEKGKDVELRCDPISGHTALYWYRQSLGQGLEFLIYFQGNSAPDKSGLPSDRFSAERTGGSVSTLTIQRTQQEDSAVYLCASSKGGRGRKNYEQYFGPGTRLTVT.

The chain recombines TRBV7-2 with TRBJ2-5; TRBD1 aligns across 9 bases. The CDR3 totals 15 residues. Germline V gives CDR1 SGHTA, CDR2 FQGNSA. V shed 4 bases and J 4 bases; nucleotides not matched to a gene: 7. The CDR3 protein is CASSYAGTGLETQYF. The DNA of the CDR3 is TGTGCCAGCAGCTACGCCGGGACAGGGTTAGAGACCCAGTACTTC.

The chain uses TRBV30 and TRBJ2-7; D is uncertain. The CDR3 consists of 12 residues. Germline V gene lookup returns CDR1 GTSNPN and CDR2 SVGIG (reference sequence). The ends were cut back, 4 bases at V and 5 bases at J, with 12 bases in the middle. The CDR3 is CAWNRNADEQYF. The CDR3 DNA follows: TGTGCCTGGAATCGAAACGCCGACGAGCAGTACTTC. Full variable domain (rest looked up from reference TRBV30 and TRBJ2-7): SQTIHQWPATLVQPVGSPLSLECTVEGTSNPNLYWYRQAAGRGLQLLFYSVGIGQISSEVPQNLSASRPQDRQFILSSKKLLLSDSGFYLCAWNRNADEQYFGPGTRLTVT.

This clonotype came up a few times. The genes are TRBV12-3 or TRBV12-4 and TRBJ1-2, with TRBD1 as a possible D gene (6 bases). The CDR3 consists of 14 residues. V gave up 6 bases and J gave up 3 bases, with 14 bases separating them. DNA of the CDR3: TGTGCCAGCAGCACCAACAGGGCCCACTATGGCTACACCTTC. This gives the protein CASSTNRAHYGYTF.